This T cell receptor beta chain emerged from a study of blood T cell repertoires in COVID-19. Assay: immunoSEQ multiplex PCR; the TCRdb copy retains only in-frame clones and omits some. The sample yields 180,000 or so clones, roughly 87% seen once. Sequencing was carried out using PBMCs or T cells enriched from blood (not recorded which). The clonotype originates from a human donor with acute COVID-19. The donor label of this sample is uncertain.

CDR3 nucleotides: TGTGCCAGCAGTTACCCTCACCAGGAGCAGTACTTC. Encoded protein: CASSYPHQEQYF. V and J are TRBV11-3 and TRBJ2-7; D is unresolved. This CDR3 is built from 12 residues. Trimming shortened V by 6 bases and J by 7 bases, and 13 bases separated the two germline ends. The germline gives CDR1 SGHNT, CDR2 YENEEA.